The sequence of this T cell receptor (beta chain) was determined in a study of blood T cell repertoires in COVID-19. Study details: Sites in the United States, Italy and Spain provided acute and convalescent COVID-19 samples. Sources were T cells, B-cell-depleted T cells, or PBMCs; the material itself was cDNA or gDNA.

Authors' analysis steps: Amplification with reference gene primers provided the estimates of nucleated cell counts. Sequenced by immunoSEQ multiplex PCR; TCRdb stores in-frame clones only, minus some. That table supplies the V and J calls and clone size; D and trimming were determined from the DNA. The table lists around 230,000 clones, approximately 86% of them singletons. Sample: peripheral blood. This receptor was identified in a man aged 35 to 55 with acute or convalescent COVID-19.

CDR3 region: CASSTNYGQYNQPQHF. The CDR3 nucleotides are TGTGCCAGCAGCACCAATTACGGACAGTATAATCAGCCCCAGCATTTT. The chain joins TRBV21-1 to TRBJ1-5; the table calls TRBD1, which could not be checked here. TRBV21-1 is reported as a pseudogene. This CDR3 is built from 16 residues.